This T cell receptor beta chain was sequenced in a study of CD8 T cells in Susac syndrome. It was with random hexamers that roughly 0.5 to 1 ug RNA was reverse transcribed. TCRdb used MiXCR to reprocess the immunoSEQ multiplex PCR reads, holding one entry per CDR3 protein. The table includes approximately 180,000 distinct CDR3 sequences, around 95% detected once. Sequencing of TCR beta covered CD8+ and CD4+ T cells obtained from blood. This receptor was identified in a human donor with multiple sclerosis. The specimen was CD4+ T cells from PBMCs.

CDR3 amino acids: CASSLNSYYEQYF. The CDR3 DNA follows: TGTGCCAGCAGTTTGAACAGTTACTACGAGCAGTACTTC. V is TRBV12-3 or TRBV12-4 and J is TRBJ2-7, with unresolved D. V was trimmed by 3 bases and J by 3 bases, leaving 9 bases between them. The CDR3 contains 13 residues.